One and the same sample provided the 25 T cell receptor beta chains below, sequenced in a study of control samples from healthy donors and cancer patients. Sequencing was performed with immunoSEQ multiplex PCR; in TCRdb, only in-frame clones are kept and a portion is missing. Altogether 150,000 or so clones are present, around nine tenths being singletons, with the ten largest covering 0.68%. Source material: blood. These receptors were collected from a woman in her twenties or thirties in good health.

The rearrangement uses TRBV4-3 and TRBJ1-5; possibly TRBD1 for D (6 bases). The CDR3 loop spans 17 amino acids. Germline CDR1 is LGHNA and CDR2 is YSLEER. V dropped 0 bases and J dropped 4 bases, with 16 bases sitting between them. The CDR3 DNA reads as TGCGCCAGCAGCCAAGACCGTGTAGGGGGGCCGAATCAGCCCCAGCATTTT. This codes for CASSQDRVGGPNQPQHF.

This chain uses TRBV7-2 with TRBJ2-1; 12 bases are a match to TRBD2. The length of the CDR3 is 16 residues. The germline V gene has CDR1 SGHTA and CDR2 FQGNSA. Germline trimming cut 5 bases from V and 6 bases from J; bases unmatched to any gene: 8. Here the CDR3 DNA reads TGTGCCAGCAGCCCCCGACTAGCGGGAGAACTCAATGAGCAGTTCTTC. Translating it yields CASSPRLAGELNEQFF.

The V and J genes are TRBV15 and TRBJ2-5; D might be TRBD1 (5 bases). Germline V gives CDR1 LNHNV, CDR2 YYDKDF (reference sequence). The CDR3 totals 13 residues. The V gene lost 6 bases and the J gene lost 2 bases, with 10 bases spanning the gap. In DNA, the CDR3 is TGTGCCACCAGTCCTAAGGGGCAAGAGACCCAGTACTTC. Encoded protein: CATSPKGQETQYF.

This clone was detected only once. The V call is TRBV11-2, the J call TRBJ1-1; TRBD1 matches at 9 bases. The trim removed 3 bases at V and 4 bases at J, leaving 0 bases unmatched. CDR1 is SGHAT, CDR2 FQNNGV, per germline. CDR3 length: 13 amino acids. CDR3 bases: TGTGCCAGCAGCTTGGGACAGGGCACTGAAGCTTTCTTT. This encodes CASSLGQGTEAFF.

The chain's CDR3 is CASSPNSQETQYF. The CDR3 nucleotides read TGTGCCAGCAGCCCCAATTCCCAAGAGACCCAGTACTTC. The chain recombines TRBV13 with TRBJ2-5; no clear D. The CDR3 is 13 amino acids. Germline loops: CDR1 PRHDT, CDR2 FYEKMQ (reference sequence). Trimming removed 5 bases at V and 1 base at J, with 8 bases between.

This clone appeared once. The chain combines TRBV6-5 with TRBJ1-1; possible D gene TRBD1, 5 bases. Germline-derived CDR1 and CDR2 are MNHEY and SVGAGI. This CDR3 is 15 amino acids long. V was pared by 1 base and J by 1 base, with 10 bases between. The CDR3 region is CASSYLLGTNTEAFF. DNA of the CDR3: TGTGCCAGCAGTTACTTGCTGGGGACGAACACTGAAGCTTTCTTT.

The chain joins TRBV3-1 (or the pseudogene TRBV3-2) to TRBJ2-1; 10 bases map to TRBD2. The V and J ends lost 6 bases and 5 bases, in that order; junction bases with no gene match: 7. This CDR3 contains 15 residues. Germline V gene lookup returns CDR1 LGHDT and CDR2 YNNKEL (reference sequence). CDR3 nucleotide sequence: TGTGCCAGCAGTCTTCGCGGGACTAGCGACAATGAGCAGTTCTTC. Translated, it gives CASSLRGTSDNEQFF.

A single count supports this clone. The chain links TRBV15 to TRBJ1-5; TRBD1 matches 7 bases. Losses at the gene ends were 0 bases for V and 5 bases for J; bases not matched to a gene: 4. The CDR3 runs 15 residues. Germline V gene data show CDR1 as LNHNV and CDR2 as YYDKDF (reference sequence). In DNA, the CDR3 is TGTGCCACCAGCAGAGATCGGGGACAGTATCAGCCCCAGCATTTT. This sequence encodes CATSRDRGQYQPQHF. Based on the CDR3 plus reference TRBV15 and TRBJ1-5, the full variable domain is DAMVIQNPRYQVTQFGKPVTLSCSQTLNHNVMYWYQQKSSQAPKLLFHYYDKDFNNEADTPDNFQSRRPNTSFCFLDIRSPGLGDTAMYLCATSRDRGQYQPQHFGDGTRLSIL.

J is TRBJ2-5 and V is TRBV14, with D uncertain. Germline V gene lookup returns CDR1 SGHDN and CDR2 FVKESK. Trimming left V 0 bases short and J 2 bases short, with 7 bases between. This CDR3 is 14 amino acids long. In nucleotides, the CDR3 is TGTGCCAGCAGCCAAGATGTCATGCAAGAGACCCAGTACTTC. It translates to CASSQDVMQETQYF. The full variable domain, its missing parts supplied by reference TRBV14 and TRBJ2-5, is EAGVTQFPSHSVIEKGQTVTLRCDPISGHDNLYWYRRVMGKEIKFLLHFVKESKQDESGMPNNRFLAERTGGTYSTLKVQPAELEDSGVYFCASSQDVMQETQYFGPGTRLLVL.

J is TRBJ1-5 and V is TRBV7-9; a possible D gene is TRBD1 (5 bases). Between the trimmed V and J ends, which lost 5 bases and 9 bases, there was a span of 11 bases. This CDR3 contains 12 residues. Per the germline V gene, CDR1 is SEHNR and CDR2 is FQNEAQ (reference sequence). The chain's CDR3 is CASSPEGLPQHF. CDR3 sequence (DNA): TGTGCCAGCAGCCCCGAGGGACTGCCCCAGCATTTT. Filled out from reference TRBV7-9 and TRBJ1-5, the complete variable domain reads DTGVSQNPRHKITKRGQNVTFRCDPISEHNRLYWYRQTLGQGPEFLTYFQNEAQLEKSRLLSDRFSAERPKGSFSTLEIQRTEQGDSAMYLCASSPEGLPQHFGDGTRLSIL.

A note on this clone: This CDR3 is also generated by other DNA sequences in the sample. The genes are TRBV29-1 and TRBJ2-1; D not certain. CDR3 length equals 10 residues. The ends were cut back, 3 bases at V and 7 bases at J, with 4 bases in the middle. Germline CDR1 SQVTM, CDR2 ANQGSEA. The CDR3 loop reads CSVEGNEQFF. The CDR3 DNA follows: TGCAGCGTTGAGGGGAATGAGCAGTTCTTC.

The V and J genes are TRBV7-9 and TRBJ2-5; 8 nucleotides match TRBD2. V shed 6 bases, J shed 1 base, and the junction held 10 bases outside the gene matches. CDR3 length: 16 residues. Germline V gene data show CDR1 as SEHNR and CDR2 as FQNEAQ (reference sequence). Here the CDR3 DNA reads TGTGCCAGCAGACCCGACGGGGCGGGGGGCCAAGAGACCCAGTACTTC. The encoded protein is CASRPDGAGGQETQYF.

V usage is TRBV15 and J usage is TRBJ2-1; 7 positions agree with TRBD1. The germline V gene encodes CDR1 LNHNV and CDR2 YYDKDF (reference sequence). Trimming cost V 3 bases and J 3 bases; bases outside gene matches: 2. This CDR3 has 14 amino acids. CDR3 sequence (DNA): TGTGCCACCAGCAGGGGGACAGACTACAATGAGCAGTTCTTC. Protein sequence: CATSRGTDYNEQFF.

The count of this clone is one. The gene calls are TRBV6-2 or TRBV6-3 and TRBJ1-5; tentative D call: TRBD1 (5 bases). The V gene lost 2 bases and the J gene lost 6 bases, with 11 bases spanning the gap. The CDR3 covers 14 residues. Germline assignment: CDR1 MNHEY and CDR2 SVGEGT. CDR3 nucleotide sequence: TGTGCCAGCAGTTACGTAGGGGCCAGTCAGCCCCAGCATTTT. It specifies CASSYVGASQPQHF.

The chain recombines TRBV3-1 (or the pseudogene TRBV3-2) with TRBJ2-1; 11 bases agree with TRBD2. This CDR3 has 16 amino acids. The ends lost 4 bases at V and 3 bases at J; junction bases unmatched: 5. Looked up from germline, CDR1 is LGHDT and CDR2 is YNNKEL (reference sequence). The CDR3 DNA sequence: TGTGCCAGCAGCCTCCGGACTAGCGGGCTCTACAATGAGCAGTTCTTC. The encoded protein is CASSLRTSGLYNEQFF.

The J gene is TRBJ1-1, the V gene TRBV6-5; 8 bases match TRBD1. V trimming: 6 bases; J trimming: 4 bases; junction bases outside the gene matches: 7. The length of the CDR3 is 14 residues. The germline V gene has CDR1 MNHEY and CDR2 SVGAGI. This CDR3 reads CASRTGQASTEAFF. DNA for the CDR3: TGTGCCAGCAGGACGGGACAGGCAAGCACTGAAGCTTTCTTT.

In this sample, this clone turned up a few times. The chain has TRBV4-1 and TRBJ2-5; 10 bases match TRBD2. With 3 bases clipped from V and 2 bases from J, the junction kept 9 bases outside the gene matches. This CDR3 spans 17 amino acids. CDR1 is MGHRA, CDR2 YSYEKL, per germline. CDR3 loop: CASSHPGLAGAQETQYF. The DNA for the CDR3 is TGCGCCAGCAGCCACCCGGGGCTAGCGGGGGCTCAAGAGACCCAGTACTTC.

Regarding this clone: Germline is not matched at one junction end, which may reflect a read error. V and J are TRBV15 and TRBJ2-2, with D perhaps TRBD2 (5 bases). Germline V gene lookup returns CDR1 LNHNV and CDR2 YYDKDF (reference sequence). The CDR3 runs 15 residues. CDR3 sequence (DNA): TGTGCCACCAGCCTACGGACTCAGCAGCGTCGGGGAGCTGTTTTT. Translated: CATSLRTQQRRGAVF.

The rearrangement uses TRBV6-2 or TRBV6-3 and TRBJ2-1; 10 bases align to TRBD2. CDR3 size: 16 residues. The trim removed 4 bases at V and 2 bases at J, leaving 5 bases unmatched. Germline V gene lookup returns CDR1 MNHEY and CDR2 SVGEGT. CDR3 sequence reads: CASSSLAGDAYNEQFF. The CDR3 nucleotides read TGTGCCAGCAGTTCCCTAGCGGGAGATGCCTACAATGAGCAGTTCTTC.

This rearrangement joins TRBV12-3 or TRBV12-4 to TRBJ2-2, with TRBD1 matching 7 bases. This CDR3 is built from 13 residues. The V and J ends lost 6 bases and 8 bases, in that order; junction bases with no gene match: 6. CDR3 in DNA: TGTGCCAGCAGCCGAACAGGGGCGGGGGAGCTGTTTTTT. This codes for CASSRTGAGELFF.

The chain carries TRBV19 and TRBJ2-3; 7 bases match TRBD2. This CDR3 is built from 16 residues. V lost 1 base to trimming and J lost 2 bases; unmatched junction nucleotides: 6. CDR1 LNHDA and CDR2 SQIVND come from the germline V gene (reference sequence). CDR3 bases: TGTGCCAGTAGTATAGGGGGAGGGATTTCCACAGATACGCAGTATTTT. This translates into CASSIGGGISTDTQYF.

V is TRBV13 and J is TRBJ2-5; D is unresolved. The CDR3 length is 15 residues. Germline loops: CDR1 PRHDT, CDR2 FYEKMQ (reference sequence). V shed 7 bases and J shed 2 bases, with 17 bases lying between them. The CDR3 reads CASTVRLTKQETQYF. The CDR3 coding sequence is TGTGCCAGCACCGTACGGTTAACTAAACAAGAGACCCAGTACTTC.

The chain links TRBV14 to TRBJ2-1, with TRBD2 matching over 11 bases. The J segment lost 8 bases and the V segment lost 1 base, leaving 4 bases of the junction unmatched. The CDR3 is made up of 15 amino acids. Germline V gives CDR1 SGHDN, CDR2 FVKESK. The CDR3 bases are TGTGCCAGCAGCCAAGGAAATAGCGGGAGGGATGAGCAGTTCTTC. This encodes CASSQGNSGRDEQFF.

This clone was seen only once. The V call is TRBV24-1, the J call TRBJ2-1, with 9 bases identical to TRBD1. Germline CDR1 is KGHDR and CDR2 is SFDVKD. The V and J ends lost 5 bases and 6 bases, in that order; junction bases with no gene match: 4. The CDR3 has 14 amino acids. Here the CDR3 DNA reads TGTGCCACCAGTGGCCCGACAGGGGGCAATGAGCAGTTCTTC. This gives the protein CATSGPTGGNEQFF.

The chain is built from TRBV6-5 and TRBJ2-3, with a weak D call TRBD1 (6 bases). This CDR3 comprises 12 residues. Germline CDR1 MNHEY, CDR2 SVGAGI. With 6 bases removed from V and 3 bases from J, the gap between germline ends came to 7 bases. CDR3 sequence (DNA): TGTGCCAGCAGACAGGGTACAGATACGCAGTATTTT. This gives the protein CASRQGTDTQYF.